Reported below is one T cell receptor (beta chain). Its antigen is unidentified. Specified treatment: approximately 10-day PBMC culture with coronavirus spike peptide pools or control peptides (ViraFEST assay). An unexposed donor provided the CD4+ T cells, which were collected before the COVID-19 pandemic (2011-2018). Cultures of PBMCs, more than 1.5 million per well, were set up with about 9.4 IU/ml IL-2 and roughly 9.5 ug/ml peptide pools. With fresh IL-2 medium, half the medium was replaced on days 3 and 7. This specimen belongs to a study of vaccination and CD4 T cells after COVID-19. Study in general: Blood was drawn a median around 70 days post second dose, range 14 to 241. The authors exposed cells to overlapping spike peptides derived from SARS-CoV-2, HCoV-NL63, HCoV-OC43 and HCoV-229E.

With the Oncomine TCR Beta short-read assay, DNA from cultured CD4+ T cells was sequenced. MiXCR, applied by TCRdb to the PCR reads, yields one record per CDR3 protein. The sample has about 5,400 distinct CDR3 sequences, 34% seen once. Input material: CD4+ T cells from blood, cultured in vitro. The source is a human donor in good health.

In nucleotides, the CDR3 is TGTGCCATCAGTGAGGCTTCCTTGGACGGGGAGCTGTTTTTT. It encodes CAISEASLDGELFF. The chain carries TRBV10-3 and TRBJ2-2, with unresolved D. In germline, CDR1 is ENHRY, CDR2 SYGVKD. CDR3 size: 14 residues. Deletions cut 2 bases from V and 7 bases from J, with 11 bases between.